Listed below are T cell receptor beta chains from one sample, sequenced in a study of blood T cells in healthy people across ages. TCRdb used MiXCR to reprocess the 5' RACE reads, holding one entry per CDR3 protein. The sample consists of about 1.6 million distinct CDR3 sequences, roughly a third of them appearing once. The sample consisted of blood. These receptors originate from a woman in her twenties or thirties in good health. CDR3s include the opening cysteine and the closing phenylalanine or tryptophan. D genes are given only for firm matches. Clone size is stated in some rows and not others, as once, few, many or a class when expanded.

D,size,V,J,CDR3,DNA
-,-,TRBV19,TRBJ2-1,CATTVGTYNEQFF,TGTGCCACTACAGTTGGGACCTACAATGAGCAGTTCTTC
-,few,TRBV2,TRBJ2-7,CASTGGEEIQYF,TGTGCCAGCACTGGGGGCGAAGAGATCCAGTACTTC
TRBD2,-,TRBV7-2,TRBJ2-7,CASSLGPPGGIGSYEQYF,TGTGCCAGCAGCTTAGGCCCCCCGGGGGGGATAGGGTCCTACGAGCAGTACTTC
-,few,TRBV20-1,TRBJ2-5,CSASPSGGETQYF,TGCAGTGCTAGCCCTTCAGGGGGGGAGACCCAGTACTTC
-,-,TRBV5-1,TRBJ1-1,CASSLVQGRAEAFF,TGCGCCAGCAGCTTGGTCCAGGGCAGGGCTGAAGCTTTCTTT
-,-,TRBV5-1,TRBJ2-7,CASSLPSGQKKVCFYEQYF,TGCGCCAGCAGCTTGCCCTCGGGACAAAAAAAAGTTTGCTTCTACGAGCAGTACTTC
TRBD1,-,TRBV4-1,TRBJ2-5,CASSQDVLGTGLSETQYF,TGCGCCAGCAGCCAAGATGTCCTCGGGACAGGGTTGAGTGAGACCCAGTACTTC
-,-,TRBV29-1,TRBJ1-2,CSIRENYGYTF,TGCAGCATCAGGGAGAACTATGGCTACACCTTC
-,-,TRBV4-1,TRBJ1-2,CASSHAGLGTYGYTF,TGCGCCAGCAGCCACGCAGGGTTAGGAACCTATGGCTACACCTTC
-,-,TRBV13,TRBJ2-1,CASSLGPTSSYNEQFF,TGTGCCAGCAGCTTAGGTCCGACTAGCTCCTACAATGAGCAGTTCTTC
-,-,TRBV4-1,TRBJ1-6,CASSQEGQQLNNSPLHF,TGCGCCAGCAGCCAAGAGGGTCAACAGTTGAATAATTCACCCCTCCACTTT
-,-,TRBV20-1,TRBJ1-4,CSASAGTTNEKLFF,TGCAGTGCTAGTGCGGGGACAACTAATGAAAAACTGTTTTTT
-,few,TRBV7-2,TRBJ1-2,CASSWPGAAGYTF,TGTGCCAGCAGCTGGCCTGGGGCAGCCGGCTACACCTTC
-,many,TRBV10-3,TRBJ2-1,CAISQEETYNEQFF,TGTGCCATCAGCCAGGAAGAGACCTACAATGAGCAGTTCTTC
TRBD1,many,TRBV20-1,TRBJ2-7,CSARVGQNPSYEQYF,TGCAGTGCTAGAGTGGGACAGAACCCCTCCTACGAGCAGTACTTC
-,-,TRBV12-3/TRBV12-4,TRBJ2-2,CASSPGRPGTGELFF,TGTGCCAGCAGTCCGGGACGCCCGGGCACCGGGGAGCTGTTTTTT
TRBD2,-,TRBV7-7,TRBJ2-1,CASSPGGASGGSEQFF,TGCGCCAGCAGCCCAGGGGGGGCTAGCGGGGGTAGTGAGCAGTTCTTC
-,-,TRBV6-1,TRBJ1-2,CASSEAGGTYGYTF,TGTGCCAGCAGTGAAGCGGGGGGAACCTATGGCTACACCTTC
-,-,TRBV20-1,TRBJ1-2,CSATTGYTF,TGCAGTGCTACTACTGGCTACACCTTC
TRBD1,-,TRBV28,TRBJ1-5,CASSQGIRNQPQHF,TGTGCCAGCTCACAGGGGATCCGCAATCAGCCCCAGCATTTT
-,-,TRBV5-1,TRBJ2-1,CASSLDRERHNEQFF,TGCGCCAGCAGCTTGGACCGGGAGAGGCACAATGAGCAGTTCTTC
-,many,TRBV3-1,TRBJ2-5,CASSQFGETQYF,TGTGCCAGCAGCCAGTTTGGAGAGACCCAGTACTTC
TRBD1,-,TRBV4-1,TRBJ2-1,CASSRGQVEQFF,TGCGCCAGCAGCCGCGGACAGGTCGAGCAGTTCTTC
-,-,TRBV20-1,TRBJ2-7,CSASPPRDEQYF,TGCAGTGCTAGTCCACCTAGAGACGAGCAGTACTTC
-,-,TRBV10-3,TRBJ1-2,CAIRPVWAGKGNYGYTF,TGTGCCATCAGGCCGGTTTGGGCAGGGAAGGGTAACTATGGCTACACCTTC
-,few,TRBV7-9,TRBJ2-5,CASSLAEWETQYF,TGTGCCAGCAGTTTAGCGGAGTGGGAGACCCAGTACTTC
-,few,TRBV3-1,TRBJ2-3,CASSQVLLAADTQYF,TGTGCCAGCAGCCAAGTTCTACTAGCAGCAGATACGCAGTATTTT